This T cell receptor (beta chain) was observed in a study of blood T cell repertoires in COVID-19 (dated by TCRdb to the early 2020s). General notes on the study: Samples from collaborators originated in the United States, Italy and Spain and spanned both the acute and convalescent phases of COVID-19. The material from the prospective study consisted of cDNA or gDNA derived from T cells, B-cell-depleted T cells, or PBMCs. The dataset comprised deeply sampled blood TCRbeta repertoires from subjects exposed to, actively infected with, or recovered from COVID-19. The sample metadata nearly always contained a de-identified subject ID, COVID-19 status, age in years and sex. The repertoires were released in a freely available public database intended as a resource for research on the immune response to SARS-CoV-2. Samples were obtained from the ongoing ImmuneRACE study (first 160 participants) and from over 1,000 subjects provided by 6 global collaborators. Where available, HLA class I and class II types were taken from metadata supplied by the sample provider and were not determined by assay-based typing. The paper as a whole reports these results and caveats: The amount of clinical and demographic metadata varied by source and participant and was provided uncurated.

Of note for this clone: This receptor's antigen is unknown. No base quality information exists; no much larger clone differs at one position.

Each collaborating institution followed its own protocols to collect whole blood in K2EDTA tubes. For TCRbeta analysis, collaborators shipped samples in one of three forms: frozen whole blood, isolated PBMCs, or DNA extracted from either of those sample types. TCRbeta CDR3 regions were amplified from genomic DNA by means of the immunoSEQ Assay, a bias-controlled multiplex PCR. From the authors' description of their analysis: Within the assay, amplification of reference gene primers was used to estimate how many nucleated cells each sample contained. Sequence reads were collapsed and filtered to measure the absolute abundance of every unique TCRbeta CDR3 rearrangement. Productive Simpson clonality was computed per sample as the square root of Simpson's diversity index over productive rearrangements. Imported from immuneACCESS, the table was reduced by TCRdb to in-frame sequences with V and J called. These copies leave out some clones; in studies compared against another copy, an unresolved V gene accounts for under half, and the cause of the remainder is not known. D and trimming come from the DNA, and the V and J calls and clone size come from that table. The sample yields roughly 200,000 clones; roughly 78% were counted once. The top ten constitute approximately 2.9% of the sample.

V gives up 4 bases and J gives up 2 bases, and the segment between their germline ends measures 20 bases. Looking up the germline V gene yields CDR1 MGHDK and CDR2 SYGVNS. The CDR3 measures 17 amino acids from cysteine to phenylalanine. The sequence is cut down to CDR3 DNA, 51 bases in frame from base 1. The chain joins TRBV25-1 to TRBJ1-1; the D gene remains uncertain. The source is a woman aged 80 or over with active or convalescent COVID-19. Sequenced material: peripheral blood. The nucleotide sequence reads as follows: TGTGCCAGCAGTGTAATCTCGTCCGGGAGTGTAAACACTGAAGCTTTCTTT. Its protein reads: CASSVISSGSVNTEAFF.